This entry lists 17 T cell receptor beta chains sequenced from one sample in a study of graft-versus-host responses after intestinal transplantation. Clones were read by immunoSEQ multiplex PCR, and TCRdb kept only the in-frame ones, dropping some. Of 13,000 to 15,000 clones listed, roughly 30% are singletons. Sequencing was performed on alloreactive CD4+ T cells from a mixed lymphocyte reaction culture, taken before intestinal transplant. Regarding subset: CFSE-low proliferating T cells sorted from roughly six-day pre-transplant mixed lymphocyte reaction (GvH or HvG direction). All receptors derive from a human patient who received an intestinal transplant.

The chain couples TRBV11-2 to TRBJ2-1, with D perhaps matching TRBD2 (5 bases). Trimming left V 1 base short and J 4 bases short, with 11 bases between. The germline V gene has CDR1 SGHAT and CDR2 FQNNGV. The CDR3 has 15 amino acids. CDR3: CASSLVRVQYNEQFF. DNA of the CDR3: TGTGCCAGCAGCTTAGTGAGGGTACAATACAATGAGCAGTTCTTC.

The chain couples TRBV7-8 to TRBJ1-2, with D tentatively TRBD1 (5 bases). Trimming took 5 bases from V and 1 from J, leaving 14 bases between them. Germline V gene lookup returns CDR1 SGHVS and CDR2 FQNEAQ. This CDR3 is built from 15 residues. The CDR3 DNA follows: TGTGCCAGCAGCCACTCGGGACGGATTAACTATGGCTACACCTTC. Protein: CASSHSGRINYGYTF.

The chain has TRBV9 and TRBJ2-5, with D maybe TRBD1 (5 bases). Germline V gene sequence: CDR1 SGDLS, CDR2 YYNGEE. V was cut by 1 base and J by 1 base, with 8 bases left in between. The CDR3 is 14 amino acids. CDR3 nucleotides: TGTGCCAGCAGCGTATCGACAGCCCAAGAGACCCAGTACTTC. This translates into CASSVSTAQETQYF.

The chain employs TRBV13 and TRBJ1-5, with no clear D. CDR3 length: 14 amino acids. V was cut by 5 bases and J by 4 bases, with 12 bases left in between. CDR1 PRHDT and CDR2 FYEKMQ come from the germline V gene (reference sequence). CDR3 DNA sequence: TGTGCCAGCAGCCGAGGACTAAATAATCAGCCCCAGCATTTT. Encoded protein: CASSRGLNNQPQHF. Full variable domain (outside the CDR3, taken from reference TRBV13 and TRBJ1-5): AAGVIQSPRHLIKEKRETATLKCYPIPRHDTVYWYQQGPGQDPQFLISFYEKMQSDKGSIPDRFSAQQFSDYHSELNMSSLELGDSALYFCASSRGLNNQPQHFGDGTRLSIL.

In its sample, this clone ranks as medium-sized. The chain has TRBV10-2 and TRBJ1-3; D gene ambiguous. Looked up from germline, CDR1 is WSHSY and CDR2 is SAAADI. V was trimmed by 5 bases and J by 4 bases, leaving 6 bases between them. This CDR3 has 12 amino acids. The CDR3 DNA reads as TGCGCCAGCAGTAGATCCGGAAACACCATATATTTT. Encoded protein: CASSRSGNTIYF.

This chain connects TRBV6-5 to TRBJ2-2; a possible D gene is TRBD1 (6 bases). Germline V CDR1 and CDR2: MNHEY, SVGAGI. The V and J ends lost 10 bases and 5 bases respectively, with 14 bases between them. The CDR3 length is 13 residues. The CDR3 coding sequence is TGTGCCACCGGAGAGGGGGTAACCGGGGAGCTGTTTTTT. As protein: CATGEGVTGELFF.

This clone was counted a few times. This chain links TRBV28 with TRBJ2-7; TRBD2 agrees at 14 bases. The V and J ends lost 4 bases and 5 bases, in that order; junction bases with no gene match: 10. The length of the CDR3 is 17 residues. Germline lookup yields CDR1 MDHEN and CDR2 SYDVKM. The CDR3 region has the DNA TGTGCCAGCAGTTGGGGTATACCGACTAGCGGGAGGGACGAGCAGTACTTC. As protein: CASSWGIPTSGRDEQYF.

The DNA for the CDR3 is TGTGCCAGCAGCTTAGATCAGCGAGGGGATAGCAATCAGCCCCAGCATTTT. This translates into CASSLDQRGDSNQPQHF. The chain links TRBV11-2 to TRBJ1-5; maybe TRBD1 (5 bases). The length of the CDR3 is 17 residues. The V gene lost 0 bases and the J gene lost 0 bases, with 12 bases spanning the gap. Per the germline V gene, CDR1 is SGHAT and CDR2 is FQNNGV.

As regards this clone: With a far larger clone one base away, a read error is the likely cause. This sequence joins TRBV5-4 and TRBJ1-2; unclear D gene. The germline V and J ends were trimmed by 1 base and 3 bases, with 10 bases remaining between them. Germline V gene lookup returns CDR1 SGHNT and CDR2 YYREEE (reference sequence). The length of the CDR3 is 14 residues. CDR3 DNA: TGTGCCAGCAGCTTGCCCGGGGTGCACTATGGCTACACCTTC. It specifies CASSLPGVHYGYTF.

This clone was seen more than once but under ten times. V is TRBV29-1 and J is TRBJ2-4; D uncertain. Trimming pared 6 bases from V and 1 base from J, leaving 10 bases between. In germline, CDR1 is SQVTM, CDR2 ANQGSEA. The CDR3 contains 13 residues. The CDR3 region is CSVIPPAKNIQYF. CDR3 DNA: TGCAGCGTCATCCCCCCGGCCAAAAACATTCAGTACTTC.

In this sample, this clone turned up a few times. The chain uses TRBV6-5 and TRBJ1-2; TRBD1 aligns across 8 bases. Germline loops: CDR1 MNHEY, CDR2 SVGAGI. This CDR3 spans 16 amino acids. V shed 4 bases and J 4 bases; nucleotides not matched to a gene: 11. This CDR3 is CASSSKGQASGYGYTF. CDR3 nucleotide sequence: TGTGCCAGCAGTTCTAAGGGACAGGCGAGTGGCTATGGCTACACCTTC.

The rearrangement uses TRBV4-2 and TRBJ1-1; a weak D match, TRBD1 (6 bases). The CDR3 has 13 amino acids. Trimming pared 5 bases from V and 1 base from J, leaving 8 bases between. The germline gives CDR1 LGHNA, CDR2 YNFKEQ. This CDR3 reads CASSWGQNTEAFF. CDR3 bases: TGTGCCAGCAGCTGGGGACAGAACACTGAAGCTTTCTTT.

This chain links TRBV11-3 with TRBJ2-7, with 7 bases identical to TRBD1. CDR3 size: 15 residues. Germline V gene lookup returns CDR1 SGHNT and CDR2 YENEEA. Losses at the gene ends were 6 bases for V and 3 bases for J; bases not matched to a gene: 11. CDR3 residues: CASSQGGRGFYEQYF. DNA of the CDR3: TGTGCCAGCAGTCAAGGGGGCAGGGGGTTCTACGAGCAGTACTTC.

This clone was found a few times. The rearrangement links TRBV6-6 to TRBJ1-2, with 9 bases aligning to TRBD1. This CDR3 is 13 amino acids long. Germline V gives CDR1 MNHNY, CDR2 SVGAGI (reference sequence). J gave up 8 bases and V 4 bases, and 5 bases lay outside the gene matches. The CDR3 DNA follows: TGTGCCAGCAGTTCCAACAGGGGGCACGGCTACACCTTC. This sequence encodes CASSSNRGHGYTF.

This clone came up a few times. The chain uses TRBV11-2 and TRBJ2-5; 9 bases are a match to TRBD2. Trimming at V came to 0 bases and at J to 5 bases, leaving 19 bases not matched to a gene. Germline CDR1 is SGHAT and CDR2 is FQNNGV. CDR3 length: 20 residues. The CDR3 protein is CASSLDGSSGRRAFGETQYF. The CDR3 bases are TGTGCCAGCAGCTTAGACGGTTCGAGCGGGAGGCGGGCTTTCGGGGAGACCCAGTACTTC.

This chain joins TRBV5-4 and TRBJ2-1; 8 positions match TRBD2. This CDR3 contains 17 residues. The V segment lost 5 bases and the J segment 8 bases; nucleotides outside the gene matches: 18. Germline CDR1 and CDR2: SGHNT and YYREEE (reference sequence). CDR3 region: CASRMGIAGLVLDEQFF. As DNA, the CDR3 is TGTGCCAGCAGGATGGGGATAGCGGGGTTGGTTTTGGATGAGCAGTTCTTC.

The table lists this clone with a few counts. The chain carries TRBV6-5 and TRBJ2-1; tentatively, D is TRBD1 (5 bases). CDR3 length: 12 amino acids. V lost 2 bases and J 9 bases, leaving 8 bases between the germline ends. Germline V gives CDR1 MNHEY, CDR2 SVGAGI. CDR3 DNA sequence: TGTGCCAGCAGTTACCCGCAGGGTGAGCAGTTCTTC. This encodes CASSYPQGEQFF.